The following is a T cell receptor (beta chain) sequence with its context. The ends lost 2 bases at V and 3 bases at J; junction bases unmatched: 8. The CDR3 totals 16 residues. Germline assignment: CDR1 SGHTA and CDR2 FQGTGA. This entry is derived from a study of blood T cell repertoires in COVID-19. Looking at the study overall: In each case, the material was cDNA or gDNA derived from T cells, B-cell-depleted T cells, or PBMCs.

Per the original data handling: Estimated nucleated cell counts came from reference gene primer amplification. The data were produced by immunoSEQ multiplex PCR, yet TCRdb's version contains in-frame clones alone and is incomplete. The DNA gave D and trimming, while V, J and clone size come from that table. The sample lists roughly 120,000 clones; about 81% were seen once. This sequence joins TRBV7-3 and TRBJ2-3; TRBD2 aligns across 7 bases. The origin of this receptor is a man between 70 and 80 years old with acute or convalescent COVID-19. Sequenced sample: peripheral blood. The CDR3 protein is CASSLRPGGKTDTQYF. CDR3 DNA sequence: TGTGCCAGCAGCTTACGGCCGGGAGGAAAGACAGATACGCAGTATTTT.